These T cell receptor beta chains were read from a single sample in a study of identifying expanded T cells in peripheral blood. TCRdb's table, derived via immunoSEQ multiplex PCR, lists solely in-frame clones and lacks some. This sample has 85,000 to 120,000 clones; approximately 88% occur once, and the top ten carry 14%. Sequences were obtained from blood. The receptor source for this set is a person aged 18-70 years in good health. The CDR3 runs from the conserved cysteine through the conserved F or W. The order of the fields is V gene, D gene, J gene, clone size, CDR3 protein, CDR3 DNA. The D gene is left open where the match is weak. A row's size may be missing; if present it is once, few, many or a size class.

TRBV19	TRBD2	TRBJ2-1	NA	CASSIVGLAGNSYNEQFF	TGTGCCAGTAGTATAGTTGGACTAGCGGGCAACTCCTACAATGAGCAGTTCTTC
TRBV5-6	TRBD1	TRBJ2-6	NA	CASSSRTGNGGANVLTF	TGTGCCAGCAGCTCACGGACAGGGAATGGTGGGGCCAACGTCCTGACTTTC
TRBV28	NA	TRBJ2-7	NA	CASGTYEQYF	TGTGCCAGCGGGACTTACGAGCAGTACTTC
TRBV10-3	TRBD1	TRBJ1-6	NA	CATRQGVDSPLHF	TGTGCCACGCGACAGGGGGTGGATTCACCCCTCCACTTT
TRBV6-5	NA	TRBJ1-4	NA	CASSYGGRSNEKLFF	TGTGCCAGCAGTTACGGGGGACGGTCTAATGAAAAACTGTTTTTT
TRBV19	TRBD1	TRBJ1-6	NA	CASSSTGPNNSPLHF	TGTGCCAGTAGCTCGACAGGGCCAAATAATTCACCCCTCCACTTT
TRBV5-4	TRBD2	TRBJ2-3	NA	CASSFTLAGVTDTQYF	TGTGCCAGCAGCTTCACTCTAGCGGGGGTGACAGATACGCAGTATTTT
TRBV7-2	NA	TRBJ2-3	NA	CASSYKADTQYF	TGTGCCAGCAGTTACAAGGCAGATACGCAGTATTTT
TRBV7-2	TRBD1	TRBJ1-1	NA	CASSSRQGRLNTEAFF	TGTGCCAGCAGCTCCCGACAGGGCCGTTTGAACACTGAAGCTTTCTTT
TRBV6-5	NA	TRBJ1-4	NA	CASSYGGRLEEKLFF	TGTGCCAGCAGTTACGGCGGACGGTTGGAGGAAAAACTGTTTTTT
TRBV6-6	TRBD2	TRBJ2-7	NA	CASSYVGTSGYEQYF	TGTGCCAGCAGTTACGTAGGGACTAGCGGCTACGAGCAGTACTTC
TRBV5-1	NA	TRBJ2-6	NA	CASTPLKSSGANVLTF	TGCGCCAGCACCCCGTTAAAAAGCTCTGGGGCCAACGTCCTGACTTTC
TRBV5-4	TRBD2	TRBJ2-5	NA	CASSLGGASGQETQYF	TGTGCCAGCAGCTTGGGAGGGGCTAGCGGCCAAGAGACCCAGTACTTC
TRBV6-5	TRBD1	TRBJ1-1	NA	CASSDRGRGTEAFF	TGTGCCAGCAGCGACAGGGGTCGTGGCACTGAAGCTTTCTTT
TRBV6-6	TRBD1	TRBJ2-5	NA	CASNIGQGTQETQYF	TGTGCCAGCAACATCGGACAGGGGACGCAAGAGACCCAGTACTTC
TRBV27	TRBD1	TRBJ2-7	NA	CASSPVGQGIEQYF	TGTGCCAGCAGTCCTGTCGGACAGGGTATCGAGCAGTACTTC
TRBV7-2	TRBD1	TRBJ2-4	NA	CASSPRTGQNIQYF	TGTGCCAGCAGCCCCCGGACAGGGCAAAACATTCAGTACTTC
TRBV6-6	TRBD1	TRBJ1-2	NA	CASSSETGGYGYTF	TGTGCCAGCAGTTCCGAGACAGGGGGCTATGGCTACACCTTC
TRBV4-1	NA	TRBJ2-5	NA	CASSQDDAGGETQYF	TGCGCCAGCAGCCAAGATGACGCAGGGGGGGAGACCCAGTACTTC
TRBV29-1	NA	TRBJ2-7	NA	CSVVGPNYEQYF	TGCAGCGTTGTCGGGCCAAACTACGAGCAGTACTTC
TRBV10-2	NA	TRBJ2-1	NA	CASSERGGYNEQFF	TGCGCCAGCAGTGAAAGAGGGGGATACAATGAGCAGTTCTTC
TRBV9	TRBD2	TRBJ2-1	NA	CASSGGLAGGSHNEQFF	TGTGCCAGCAGCGGAGGTCTAGCGGGAGGGTCCCACAATGAGCAGTTCTTC
TRBV7-9	NA	TRBJ2-5	NA	CASSVSGGQNQETQYF	TGTGCCAGCAGCGTCTCTGGGGGTCAGAACCAAGAGACCCAGTACTTC
TRBV2	NA	TRBJ2-2	NA	CASSERAHTGELFF	TGTGCCAGCAGTGAAAGGGCCCACACCGGGGAGCTGTTTTTT
TRBV2	TRBD1	TRBJ1-5	few	CASRTGTDQPQHF	TGTGCCAGCCGGACAGGTACCGATCAGCCCCAGCATTTT
TRBV7-9	NA	TRBJ1-2	NA	CASSAEGTSSGYTF	TGTGCCAGCAGCGCAGAGGGGACGTCATCCGGCTACACCTTC
TRBV5-1	TRBD2	TRBJ2-1	few	CASSLVAGVDYNEQFF	TGCGCCAGCAGCTTGGTAGCGGGAGTCGACTACAATGAGCAGTTCTTC
TRBV9	NA	TRBJ2-1	NA	CASSVDVVSDNEQFF	TGTGCCAGCAGCGTAGATGTGGTAAGCGACAATGAGCAGTTCTTC
TRBV27	NA	TRBJ2-1	NA	CASSLPGTRNNEQFF	TGTGCCAGCAGTTTACCGGGGACACGAAACAATGAGCAGTTCTTC
TRBV18	NA	TRBJ2-5	NA	CASSGGGRLQETQYF	TGTGCCAGCTCGGGAGGGGGGCGACTCCAAGAGACCCAGTACTTC
TRBV5-1	NA	TRBJ2-4	NA	CASSLAGDGNIQYF	TGCGCCAGCAGCTTGGCAGGGGATGGAAACATTCAGTACTTC
TRBV7-3	NA	TRBJ1-1	NA	CASSLSRSTEAFF	TGTGCCAGCAGCTTAAGTCGAAGCACTGAAGCTTTCTTT
TRBV7-9	NA	TRBJ1-5	few	CASRESGDHQPQHF	TGTGCCAGCAGGGAGTCCGGAGACCATCAGCCCCAGCATTTT
TRBV5-8	TRBD1	TRBJ2-3	NA	CASSLTGGRTDTQYF	TGTGCCAGCAGCTTGACAGGGGGTAGGACAGATACGCAGTATTTT
TRBV9	TRBD2	TRBJ2-3	NA	CASSLVAGLTDTQYF	TGTGCCAGCAGCCTAGTAGCGGGGTTGACAGATACGCAGTATTTT
TRBV6-1	TRBD1	TRBJ1-3	NA	CASRVGQGGGNTIYF	TGTGCCAGCAGAGTTGGACAGGGTGGTGGAAACACCATATATTTT
TRBV2	TRBD1	TRBJ2-1	NA	CASSSGQGTNNEQFF	TGTGCCAGCAGCTCTGGACAGGGCACTAACAATGAGCAGTTCTTC
TRBV6-5	NA	TRBJ2-7	NA	CASHPSAVNHEQYF	TGTGCCAGCCACCCTTCGGCAGTTAACCACGAGCAGTACTTC